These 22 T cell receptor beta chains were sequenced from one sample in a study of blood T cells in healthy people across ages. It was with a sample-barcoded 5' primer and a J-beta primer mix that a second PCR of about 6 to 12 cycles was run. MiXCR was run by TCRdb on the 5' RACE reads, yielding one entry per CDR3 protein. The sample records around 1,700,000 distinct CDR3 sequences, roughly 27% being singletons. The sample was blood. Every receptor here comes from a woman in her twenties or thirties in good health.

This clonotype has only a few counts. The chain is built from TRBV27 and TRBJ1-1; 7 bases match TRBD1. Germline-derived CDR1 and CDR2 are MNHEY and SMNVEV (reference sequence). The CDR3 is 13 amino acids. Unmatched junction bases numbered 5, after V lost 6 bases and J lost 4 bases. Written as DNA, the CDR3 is TGTGCCAGCAGAAATGACAGGGTCACTGAAGCTTTCTTT. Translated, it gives CASRNDRVTEAFF.

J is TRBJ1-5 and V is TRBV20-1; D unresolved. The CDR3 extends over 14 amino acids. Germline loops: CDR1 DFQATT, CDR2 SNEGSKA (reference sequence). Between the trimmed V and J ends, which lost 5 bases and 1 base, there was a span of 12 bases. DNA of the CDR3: TGCAGTGCTGCCGGGGTAGCAAGCAATCAGCCCCAGCATTTT. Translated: CSAAGVASNQPQHF.

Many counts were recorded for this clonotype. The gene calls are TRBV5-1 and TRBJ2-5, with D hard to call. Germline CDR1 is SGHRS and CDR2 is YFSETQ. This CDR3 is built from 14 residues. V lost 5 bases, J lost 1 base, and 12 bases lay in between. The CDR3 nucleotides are TGCGCCAGCAGGAGCGTAGCTAGCCAAGAGACCCAGTACTTC. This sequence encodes CASRSVASQETQYF.

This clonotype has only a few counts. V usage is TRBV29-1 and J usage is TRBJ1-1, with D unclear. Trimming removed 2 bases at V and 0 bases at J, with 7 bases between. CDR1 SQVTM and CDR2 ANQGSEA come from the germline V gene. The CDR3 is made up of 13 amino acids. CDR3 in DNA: TGCAGCGTTGAATATCAGATGAACACTGAAGCTTTCTTT. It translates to CSVEYQMNTEAFF.

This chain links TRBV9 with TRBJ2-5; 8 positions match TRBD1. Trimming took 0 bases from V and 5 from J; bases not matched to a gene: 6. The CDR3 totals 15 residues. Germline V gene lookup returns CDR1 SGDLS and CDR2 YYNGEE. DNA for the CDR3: TGTGCCAGCAGCGTAGATCCAGGGGGCGTCGAGACCCAGTACTTC. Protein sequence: CASSVDPGGVETQYF.

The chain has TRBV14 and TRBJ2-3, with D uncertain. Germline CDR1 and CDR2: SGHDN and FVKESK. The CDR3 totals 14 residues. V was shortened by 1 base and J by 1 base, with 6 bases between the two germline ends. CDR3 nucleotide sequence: TGTGCCAGCAGCCAAGGATCTGGCACAGATACGCAGTATTTT. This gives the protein CASSQGSGTDTQYF.

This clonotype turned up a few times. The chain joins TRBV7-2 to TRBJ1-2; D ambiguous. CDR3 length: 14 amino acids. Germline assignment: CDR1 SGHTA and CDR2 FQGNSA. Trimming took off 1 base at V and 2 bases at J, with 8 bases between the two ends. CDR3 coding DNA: TGTGCCAGCAGCTTAGAGCACAGCAACTATGGCTACACCTTC. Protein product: CASSLEHSNYGYTF.

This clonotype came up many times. This CDR3 reads CSVAPTRGDGNEQFF. In nucleotides, the CDR3 is TGCAGCGTTGCCCCCACCAGGGGAGATGGCAATGAGCAGTTCTTC. The chain recombines TRBV29-1 with TRBJ2-1; perhaps TRBD1 as D (6 bases). Germline lookup yields CDR1 SQVTM and CDR2 ANQGSEA. Trimming cost V 4 bases and J 6 bases, with 19 bases left between them. CDR3 length equals 15 residues.

CDR3 in DNA: TGTGCCAGCAGCCAATCTAAACTTGGCTATGGCTACACCTTC. This encodes CASSQSKLGYGYTF. The chain carries TRBV16 and TRBJ1-2, with D uncertain. In germline, CDR1 is KGHSY, CDR2 FQNENV. CDR3 size: 14 residues. Trimming took 0 bases from V and 4 from J, leaving 9 bases between them.

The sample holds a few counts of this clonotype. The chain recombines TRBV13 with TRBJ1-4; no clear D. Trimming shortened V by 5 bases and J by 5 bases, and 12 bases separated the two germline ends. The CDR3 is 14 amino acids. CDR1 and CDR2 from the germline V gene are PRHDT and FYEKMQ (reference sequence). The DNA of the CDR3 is TGTGCCAGCAGCCCACGGGCCAAAAATGAAAAACTGTTTTTT. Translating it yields CASSPRAKNEKLFF.

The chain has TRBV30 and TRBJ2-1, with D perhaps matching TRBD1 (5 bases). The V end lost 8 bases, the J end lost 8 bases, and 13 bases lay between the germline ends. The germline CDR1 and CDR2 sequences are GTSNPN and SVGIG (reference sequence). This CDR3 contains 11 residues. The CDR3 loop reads CARAGHYEQFF. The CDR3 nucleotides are TGTGCCCGAGCAGGGCACTATGAGCAGTTCTTC. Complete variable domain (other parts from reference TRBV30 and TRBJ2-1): SQTIHQWPATLVQPVGSPLSLECTVEGTSNPNLYWYRQAAGRGLQLLFYSVGIGQISSEVPQNLSASRPQDRQFILSSKKLLLSDSGFYLCARAGHYEQFFGPGTRLTVL.

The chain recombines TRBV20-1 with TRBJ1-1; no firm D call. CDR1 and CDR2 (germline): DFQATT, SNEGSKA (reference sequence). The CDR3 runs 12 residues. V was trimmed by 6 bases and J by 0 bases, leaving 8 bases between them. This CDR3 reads CSALRLNTEAFF. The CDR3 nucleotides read TGCAGTGCGTTACGACTGAACACTGAAGCTTTCTTT.

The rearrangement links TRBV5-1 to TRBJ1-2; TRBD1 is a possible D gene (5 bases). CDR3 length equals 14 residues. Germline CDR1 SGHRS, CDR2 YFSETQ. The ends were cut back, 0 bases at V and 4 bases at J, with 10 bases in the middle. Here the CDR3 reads CASSLALTAYGYTF. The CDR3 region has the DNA TGCGCCAGCAGCTTGGCCTTGACAGCCTATGGCTACACCTTC.

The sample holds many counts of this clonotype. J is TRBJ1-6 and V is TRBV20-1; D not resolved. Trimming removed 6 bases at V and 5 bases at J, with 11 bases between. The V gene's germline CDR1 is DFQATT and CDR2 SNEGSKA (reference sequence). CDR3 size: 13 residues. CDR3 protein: CSARGLDNSPLHF. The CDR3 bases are TGCAGTGCCCGAGGGTTGGATAATTCACCCCTCCACTTT.

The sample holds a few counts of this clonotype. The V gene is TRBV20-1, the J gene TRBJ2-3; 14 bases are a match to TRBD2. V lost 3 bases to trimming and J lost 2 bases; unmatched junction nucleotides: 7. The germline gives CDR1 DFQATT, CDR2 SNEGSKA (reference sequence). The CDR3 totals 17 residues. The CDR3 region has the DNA TGCAGTGCTAGTAAAGGGACTAGCGGGGGATCCACAGATACGCAGTATTTT. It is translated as CSASKGTSGGSTDTQYF.

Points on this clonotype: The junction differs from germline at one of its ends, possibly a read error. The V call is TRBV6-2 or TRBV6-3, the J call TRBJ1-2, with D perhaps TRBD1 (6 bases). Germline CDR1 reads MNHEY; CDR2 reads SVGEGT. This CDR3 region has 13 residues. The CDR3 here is CATSPDSVYGYTF. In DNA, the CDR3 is TGTGCCACCAGTCCGGACAGCGTGTATGGCTACACCTTC.

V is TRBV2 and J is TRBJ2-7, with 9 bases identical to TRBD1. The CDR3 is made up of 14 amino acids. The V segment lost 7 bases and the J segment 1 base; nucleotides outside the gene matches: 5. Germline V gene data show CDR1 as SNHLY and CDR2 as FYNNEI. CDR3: CASNLDRGSYEQYF. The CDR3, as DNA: TGTGCCAGCAACCTGGACAGGGGTTCCTACGAGCAGTACTTC.

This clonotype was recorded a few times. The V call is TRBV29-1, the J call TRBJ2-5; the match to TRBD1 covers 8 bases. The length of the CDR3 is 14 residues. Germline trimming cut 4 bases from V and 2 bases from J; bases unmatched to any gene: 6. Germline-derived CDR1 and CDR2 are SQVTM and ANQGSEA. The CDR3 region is CSVAGTGGQETQYF. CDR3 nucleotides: TGCAGCGTTGCCGGGACAGGTGGTCAAGAGACCCAGTACTTC.

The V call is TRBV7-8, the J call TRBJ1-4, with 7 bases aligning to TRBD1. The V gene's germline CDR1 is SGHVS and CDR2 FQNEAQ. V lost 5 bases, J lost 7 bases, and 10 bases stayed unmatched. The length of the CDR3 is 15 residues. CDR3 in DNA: TGTGCCAGCAGCGCCCAGACAGGGCTAACTGAAAAACTGTTTTTT. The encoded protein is CASSAQTGLTEKLFF. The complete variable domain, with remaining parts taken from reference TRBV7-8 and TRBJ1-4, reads GAGVSQSPRYKVAKRGQDVALRCDPISGHVSLFWYQQALGQGPEFLTYFQNEAQLDKSGLPSDRFFAERPEGSVSTLKIQRTQQEDSAVYLCASSAQTGLTEKLFFGSGTQLSVL.

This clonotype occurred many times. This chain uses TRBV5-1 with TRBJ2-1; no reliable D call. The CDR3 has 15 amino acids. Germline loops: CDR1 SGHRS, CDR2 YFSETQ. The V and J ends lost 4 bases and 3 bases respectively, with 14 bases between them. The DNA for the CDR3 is TGCGCCAGCAGCCGTGACTTGGGGATCTACAATGAGCAGTTCTTC. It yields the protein CASSRDLGIYNEQFF.

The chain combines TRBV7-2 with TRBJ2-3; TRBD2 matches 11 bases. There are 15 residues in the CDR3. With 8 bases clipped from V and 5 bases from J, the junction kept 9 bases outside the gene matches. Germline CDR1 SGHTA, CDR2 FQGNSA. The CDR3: CASLAGGDPLDTQYF. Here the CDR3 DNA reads TGTGCCAGCTTAGCGGGGGGGGACCCCCTAGATACGCAGTATTTT.

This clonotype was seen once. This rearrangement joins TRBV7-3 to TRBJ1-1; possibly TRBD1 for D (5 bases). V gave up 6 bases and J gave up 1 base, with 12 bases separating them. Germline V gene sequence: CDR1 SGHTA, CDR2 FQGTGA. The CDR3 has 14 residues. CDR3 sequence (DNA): TGTGCCAGCAGGTCCTCGGGGACGAACACTGAAGCTTTCTTT. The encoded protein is CASRSSGTNTEAFF.